This entry lists 28 T cell receptor beta chains sequenced from one sample in a study of beta chain features in type 1 diabetes (dated by TCRdb to 2016 to 2018). Libraries were prepared through the immunoSEQ multiplex PCR assay. The entire amount of isolated RNA was reverse transcribed using the High Capacity cDNA Reverse Transcription Kit, so the sequenced TCRB transcripts were expressed ones. TCRdb stores this immuneACCESS table with in-frame sequences only. Part of the clones is absent; in the studies checked, under half of the shortfall reflects unresolved V genes, and no reason is known for the rest. The sample table records under 550,000 clones; approximately 10% of these occur just once. The ten largest clones take up approximately 0.045% of the sample. Sequencing was carried out using naive CD4+ T cells from blood. The cell subset or site label, as the study defines it: true naive CD4+ T cells. The receptor set was obtained from a woman aged 18-35 years in good health.

This clone was picked up a small number of times. The chain uses TRBV7-2 and TRBJ2-7; D possibly corresponds to TRBD1 (5 bases). CDR3 size: 15 residues. Germline CDR1 is SGHTA and CDR2 is FQGNSA. Trimming pared 5 bases from V and 5 bases from J, leaving 19 bases between. The CDR3 DNA reads TGTGCCAGCAGCGTAGGCGGACAAGGTCAGGACGAGCAGTACTTC. Amino acids: CASSVGGQGQDEQYF.

This clone appeared a few times. V is TRBV30 and J is TRBJ2-5; D possibly corresponds to TRBD1 (5 bases). In germline, CDR1 is GTSNPN, CDR2 SVGIG (reference sequence). Trimming shortened V by 3 bases and J by 3 bases, and 11 bases separated the two germline ends. The CDR3 spans 13 residues. CDR3 sequence: CAWRRQGEETQYF. In nucleotides, the CDR3 is TGTGCCTGGAGGAGGCAGGGCGAAGAGACCCAGTACTTC.

The CDR3: CSARGEVSYNEQFF. As DNA, the CDR3 is TGCAGCGCAAGGGGGGAGGTCTCCTACAATGAGCAGTTCTTC. The chain employs TRBV29-1 and TRBJ2-1; D possibly matches TRBD1 or TRBD2 (6 bases each). Trimming pared 7 bases from V and 0 bases from J, leaving 13 bases between. The CDR3 extends over 14 amino acids. CDR1 and CDR2 from the germline V gene are SQVTM and ANQGSEA.

This clone was counted between two and nine times. Its ends do not fully match the called genes, so a read error is possible. The rearrangement links TRBV7-7 to TRBJ2-5, with a weak D call TRBD2 (6 bases). The length of the CDR3 is 15 residues. Germline CDR1 is SSHAT and CDR2 is FNYEAQ (reference sequence). CDR3 nucleotide sequence: TGTGCTAGCAGCTTAGGTAACGGGAGACTAGAGACCCAGTACTTC. As protein: CASSLGNGRLETQYF. Variable domain in full (rest from reference TRBV7-7 and TRBJ2-5): GAGVSQSPRYKVTKRGQDVTLRCDPISSHATLYWYQQALGQGPEFLTYFNYEAQPDKSGLPSDRFSAERPEGSISTLTIQRTEQRDSAMYRCASSLGNGRLETQYFGPGTRLLVL.

The sample holds a few counts of this clone. In DNA form, the CDR3 reads TGTGCCAGCAGCCTGACTAGGAAGAAACACGAGCAGTACTTC. It translates to CASSLTRKKHEQYF. V usage is TRBV7-2 and J usage is TRBJ2-7; weak D call: TRBD2 (6 bases). In germline, CDR1 is SGHTA, CDR2 FQGNSA. This CDR3 has 14 residues. Trimming left V 5 bases short and J 5 bases short, with 16 bases between. Based on the CDR3 plus reference TRBV7-2 and TRBJ2-7, the full variable domain is GAGVSQSPSNKVTEKGKDVELRCDPISGHTALYWYRQSLGQGLEFLIYFQGNSAPDKSGLPSDRFSAERTGGSVSTLTIQRTQQEDSAVYLCASSLTRKKHEQYFGPGTRLTVT.

The chain carries TRBV20-1 and TRBJ1-2; D is unresolved. The CDR3 has 11 residues. Trimming stripped 7 bases from V and 6 bases from J, with 12 bases between. The germline CDR1 and CDR2 sequences are DFQATT and SNEGSKA (reference sequence). CDR3 loop: CSVPTENGYTF. CDR3 sequence (DNA): TGCAGTGTCCCGACGGAGAATGGCTACACCTTC.

The chain is built from TRBV7-3 and TRBJ2-1, with D unclear. The germline CDR1 and CDR2 sequences are SGHTA and FQGTGA. This CDR3 is 16 amino acids long. V lost 5 bases and J 5 bases, leaving 19 bases between the germline ends. CDR3 loop: CASSLRPGPLNNEQFF. The CDR3 DNA reads as TGTGCCAGCAGCCTTCGCCCGGGTCCCTTGAACAATGAGCAGTTCTTC.

The sample holds a few counts of this clone. The rearrangement joins TRBV11-2 to TRBJ2-2; no definite D call. CDR3 size: 16 residues. Germline-derived CDR1 and CDR2 are SGHAT and FQNNGV. Between the trimmed V and J ends, which lost 6 bases and 3 bases, there was a span of 17 bases. CDR3 in amino acids: CASSPVLLTYTGELFF. The CDR3 coding sequence is TGTGCCAGCAGTCCAGTCTTACTAACCTACACCGGGGAGCTGTTTTTT.

This sequence joins TRBV28 and TRBJ2-7, with D perhaps matching TRBD1 (6 bases). Trimming took off 5 bases at V and 1 base at J, with 12 bases between the two ends. CDR3 length: 14 residues. The V gene's germline CDR1 is MDHEN and CDR2 SYDVKM. The CDR3 loop is CASSLDSSSYEQYV. The CDR3, as DNA: TGTGCCAGCAGTCTGGACAGCTCTTCCTACGAGCAGTACGTC.

This clone was detected a few times. The chain links TRBV20-1 to TRBJ1-5; unclear D gene. CDR3 size: 11 residues. Trimming stripped 3 bases from V and 11 bases from J, with 11 bases between. CDR1 DFQATT and CDR2 SNEGSKA come from the germline V gene (reference sequence). The CDR3 DNA sequence: TGCAGTGCTAGGGTCGGGGAGACCCAGCATTTT. Amino acid sequence: CSARVGETQHF.

The J gene is TRBJ2-2, the V gene TRBV30; a possible D gene is TRBD2 (6 bases). The CDR3 runs 13 residues. Germline V gene data show CDR1 as GTSNPN and CDR2 as SVGIG (reference sequence). V shed 4 bases and J shed 7 bases, with 13 bases lying between them. This CDR3 reads CAWMAKGGGELFF. CDR3 DNA: TGTGCCTGGATGGCCAAGGGAGGCGGGGAGCTGTTTTTT.

The CDR3 here is CASRGQGRGETQYF. DNA for the CDR3: TGTGCCAGCCGAGGACAGGGGAGAGGAGAGACCCAGTACTTC. This sequence joins TRBV2 and TRBJ2-5; TRBD1 matches 9 bases. With 8 bases clipped from V and 4 bases from J, the junction kept 8 bases outside the gene matches. The CDR3 is 14 residues long. Germline assignment: CDR1 SNHLY and CDR2 FYNNEI.

This clone came up a few times. The gene calls are TRBV4-3 and TRBJ2-7; 7 nucleotides line up with TRBD1. This CDR3 spans 16 amino acids. The V gene's germline CDR1 is LGHNA and CDR2 YSLEER. V shed 8 bases, J shed 2 bases, and the junction held 15 bases outside the gene matches. The CDR3 DNA reads TGCGCCAGCTCGAATCTCTTTACCGGGACAGCCTACGAGCAGTACTTC. It encodes CASSNLFTGTAYEQYF.

This chain connects TRBV15 to TRBJ2-3, with D hard to call. The CDR3 length is 15 residues. The V gene lost 1 base and the J gene lost 6 bases, with 14 bases spanning the gap. The germline V gene encodes CDR1 LNHNV and CDR2 YYDKDF (reference sequence). CDR3 in DNA: TGTGCCACCAGCAGAGCTATGATTGTGTATGATACGCAGTATTTT. Translated, it gives CATSRAMIVYDTQYF.

The V call is TRBV7-9, the J call TRBJ1-4, with 10 bases fitting TRBD1. This CDR3 comprises 13 residues. CDR1 and CDR2 (germline): SEHNR, FQNEAQ (reference sequence). The J segment lost 8 bases and the V segment lost 8 bases, leaving 5 bases of the junction unmatched. The CDR3 protein is CASLGTGEEKLFF. CDR3 DNA sequence: TGTGCCAGCCTGGGGACAGGGGAAGAAAAACTGTTTTTT.

The gene calls are TRBV25-1 and TRBJ1-1, with no clear D. Germline CDR1 and CDR2: MGHDK and SYGVNS. The CDR3 totals 14 residues. The germline V and J ends were trimmed by 2 bases and 7 bases, with 14 bases remaining between them. CDR3 coding DNA: TGTGCCAGCAGTGAAACGGGAGGCACCTATGAAGCTTTCTTT. Its translation: CASSETGGTYEAFF. Variable domain in full (rest from reference TRBV25-1 and TRBJ1-1): EADIYQTPRYLVIGTGKKITLECSQTMGHDKMYWYQQDPGMELHLIHYSYGVNSTEKGDLSSESTVSRIRTEHFPLTLESARPSHTSQYLCASSETGGTYEAFFGQGTRLTVV.

A word on this clone: The same CDR3 arises from other DNA sequences in this sample as well. The V gene is TRBV20-1, the J gene TRBJ2-5; D remains unclear. V was clipped by 4 bases and J by 5 bases, with 2 bases between them. Germline-derived CDR1 and CDR2 are DFQATT and SNEGSKA (reference sequence). This CDR3 spans 9 amino acids. CDR3 sequence reads: CSAKETQYF. CDR3 nucleotide sequence: TGCAGTGCTAAGGAGACCCAGTACTTC.

In its sample, this clone was seen a few times. The chain carries TRBV19 and TRBJ2-1, with 12 bases aligning to TRBD2. CDR1 is LNHDA, CDR2 SQIVND, per germline (reference sequence). The length of the CDR3 is 17 residues. The V gene end was trimmed by 4 bases and the J gene end by 8 bases; junction bases not matched to a gene: 12. CDR3: CASSTQQTSGRWYEQFF. In DNA form, the CDR3 reads TGTGCCAGTAGTACTCAACAAACTAGCGGGAGGTGGTATGAGCAGTTCTTC.

This clone was picked up many times. The rearrangement joins TRBV29-1 to TRBJ1-1, with unresolved D. The germline V gene has CDR1 SQVTM and CDR2 ANQGSEA. The V end was cut by 5 bases, the J end by 6 bases, with 10 bases between. The CDR3 is 11 residues long. CDR3 nucleotides: TGCAGCGTTTCAAAGGGAGCTGAAGCTTTCTTT. As protein: CSVSKGAEAFF.

This sequence joins TRBV29-1 and TRBJ2-5; D is uncertain. Deletions cut 3 bases from V and 3 bases from J, with 8 bases between. This CDR3 is built from 12 residues. Per the germline V gene, CDR1 is SQVTM and CDR2 is ANQGSEA. CDR3 loop: CSVDRPEETQYF. The CDR3 DNA reads TGCAGCGTTGACCGCCCAGAAGAGACCCAGTACTTC.

This clone was observed a few times. The CDR3 DNA follows: TGTGCCAGCAGCCTACGGGGATCGAACAATGAGCAGTTCTTC. Translated, it gives CASSLRGSNNEQFF. The V gene is TRBV6-5, the J gene TRBJ2-1; perhaps TRBD2 as D (5 bases). Between the trimmed V and J ends, which lost 6 bases and 5 bases, there was a span of 14 bases. CDR1 is MNHEY, CDR2 SVGAGI, per germline. This CDR3 has 14 residues.

This chain uses TRBV5-6 with TRBJ2-5; 10 bases map to TRBD2. The CDR3 has 15 residues. Unmatched junction bases numbered 5, after V lost 4 bases and J lost 2 bases. Germline V CDR1 and CDR2: SGHDT, YYEEEE. CDR3: CASSKGLAVQETQYF. CDR3 bases: TGTGCCAGCAGCAAAGGACTAGCGGTTCAAGAGACCCAGTACTTC. The full variable domain, in which reference TRBV5-6 and TRBJ2-5 provide the parts outside the CDR3, is DAGVTQSPTHLIKTRGQQVTLRCSPKSGHDTVSWYQQALGQGPQFIFQYYEEEERQRGNFPDRFSGHQFPNYSSELNVNALLLGDSALYLCASSKGLAVQETQYFGPGTRLLVL.

This chain links TRBV15 with TRBJ2-7; possibly TRBD2 for D (5 bases). CDR3 length: 13 residues. V lost 4 bases and J lost 6, with 13 bases in between. Germline CDR1 LNHNV, CDR2 YYDKDF (reference sequence). The CDR3 nucleotides are TGTGCCACCAGCATTAACCTAGCCGCCGAGCAGTACTTC. Protein product: CATSINLAAEQYF.

This chain links TRBV27 with TRBJ2-6; 9 bases agree with TRBD2. CDR1 MNHEY and CDR2 SMNVEV come from the germline V gene (reference sequence). This CDR3 comprises 16 residues. V was clipped by 6 bases and J by 2 bases; unmatched bases: 5. CDR3 nucleotides: TGTGCCAGCAGATCAGCGGGGGGTGCTGGGGCCAACGTCCTGACTTTC. This encodes CASRSAGGAGANVLTF.

The genes are TRBV7-8 and TRBJ2-3; 8 positions agree with TRBD1. The CDR3 has 15 residues. V was pared by 5 bases and J by 4 bases, with 8 bases of the junction left unmatched. Germline CDR1 reads SGHVS; CDR2 reads FQNEAQ. For the CDR3, the DNA is TGTGCCAGCAGCCCACGCGGACAGGGTTCAGATACGCAGTATTTT. Its protein is CASSPRGQGSDTQYF.

This clone was picked up a small number of times. This chain links TRBV7-9 with TRBJ2-3, with D maybe TRBD2 (6 bases). There are 16 residues in the CDR3. Germline V gene lookup returns CDR1 SEHNR and CDR2 FQNEAQ (reference sequence). Deletions cut 5 bases from V and 2 bases from J, with 17 bases between. In DNA form, the CDR3 reads TGTGCCAGCAGCCAAGGACCGGAGGGGTCCACAGATACGCAGTATTTT. Amino acids: CASSQGPEGSTDTQYF.

This clone was seen repeatedly, ten times or more. V is TRBV29-1 and J is TRBJ1-1; no reliable D call. The CDR3 runs to 10 residues. The V and J ends lost 6 bases and 10 bases respectively, with 12 bases between them. Germline lookup yields CDR1 SQVTM and CDR2 ANQGSEA. The CDR3 DNA is TGCAGCGTCTTCTACTCAAGAGCTTTCTTT. Amino acid sequence: CSVFYSRAFF.

The rearrangement links TRBV5-6 to TRBJ2-3; D not resolved. The germline V gene has CDR1 SGHDT and CDR2 YYEEEE. Deletions cut 0 bases from V and 8 bases from J, with 4 bases between. The length of the CDR3 is 11 residues. CDR3 bases: TGTGCCAGCAGCTTGGCCCTTACGCAGTATTTT. Its protein product is CASSLALTQYF.